This T cell receptor beta chain was profiled in a study of cytomegalovirus exposure and HLA in healthy donors. Overall study: Caucasian-associated ancestry cluster membership applied to around 80% of nearly 400 genotyped donors.

V lost 3 bases and J 8 bases, leaving 10 bases between the germline ends. In germline, CDR1 is SGHTA, CDR2 FQGNSA. CDR3 size: 13 residues. Study findings and constraints: Confirmation was obtained in vitro that a few CMV-associated chains are specific for CMV antigens. Analysis was performed later, and it showed HLA-associated TCR beta chains to be more clonally expanded than equally common others.

Primers: 60 Vbeta forward and 13 Jbeta reverse. Authors' processing steps: An analysis performed later counted 73 million or so unique TCR beta chains (approximately 11 million of them shared). The protocol was immunoSEQ multiplex PCR, while the TCRdb copy is restricted to in-frame clones and leaves out a portion. Clone size and the V and J calls come from that table; the DNA yielded D and trimming. This table holds about 160,000 clones, 73% found once. In the case of this clone: Its antigen is as yet unknown.

The sample was PBMCs. This receptor was taken from a woman younger than 35 in good health and CMV-seronegative. This chain uses TRBV7-2 with TRBJ1-4; D might be TRBD1 (6 bases). CDR3 sequence: CASSLADSEKLFF. The CDR3 DNA follows: TGTGCCAGCAGCTTGGCGGACAGCGAAAAACTGTTTTTT.